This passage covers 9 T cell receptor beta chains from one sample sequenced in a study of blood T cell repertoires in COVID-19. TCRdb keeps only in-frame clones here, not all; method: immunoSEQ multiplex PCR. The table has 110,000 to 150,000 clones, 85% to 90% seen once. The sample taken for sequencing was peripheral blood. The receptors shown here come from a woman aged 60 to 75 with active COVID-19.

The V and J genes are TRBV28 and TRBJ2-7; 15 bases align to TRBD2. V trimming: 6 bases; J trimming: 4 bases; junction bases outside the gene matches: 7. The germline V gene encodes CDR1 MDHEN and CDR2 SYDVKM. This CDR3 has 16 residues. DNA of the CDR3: TGTGCCAGCAGGCATGCCGGGACTAGCGGGAGGTACGAGCAGTACTTC. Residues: CASRHAGTSGRYEQYF.

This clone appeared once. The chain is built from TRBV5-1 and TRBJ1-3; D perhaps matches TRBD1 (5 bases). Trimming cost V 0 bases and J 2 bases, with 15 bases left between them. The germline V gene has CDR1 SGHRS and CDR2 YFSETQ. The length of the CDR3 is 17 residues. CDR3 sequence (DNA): TGCGCCAGCAGCTTGGCCTATGGGGGGTCCGCTGGAAACACCATATATTTT. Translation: CASSLAYGGSAGNTIYF.

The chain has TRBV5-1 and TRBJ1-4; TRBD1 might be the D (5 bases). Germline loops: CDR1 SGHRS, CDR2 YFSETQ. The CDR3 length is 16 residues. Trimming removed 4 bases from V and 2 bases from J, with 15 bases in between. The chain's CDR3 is CASSHGRGTTNEKLFF. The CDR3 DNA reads TGCGCCAGCAGCCACGGGAGGGGAACGACTAATGAAAAACTGTTTTTT.

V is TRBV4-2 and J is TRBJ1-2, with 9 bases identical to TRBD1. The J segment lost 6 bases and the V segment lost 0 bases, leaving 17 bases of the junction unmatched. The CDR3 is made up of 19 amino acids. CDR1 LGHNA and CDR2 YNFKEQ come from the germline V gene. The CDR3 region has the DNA TGTGCCAGCAGCCAAGATTACCAACCCTCCGGGACAGGGAGGGATGGCTACACCTTC. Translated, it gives CASSQDYQPSGTGRDGYTF.

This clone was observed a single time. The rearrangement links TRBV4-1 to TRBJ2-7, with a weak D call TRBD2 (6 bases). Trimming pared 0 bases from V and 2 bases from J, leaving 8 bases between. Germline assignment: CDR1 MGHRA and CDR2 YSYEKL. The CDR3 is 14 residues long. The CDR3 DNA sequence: TGCGCCAGCAGCCAAGAGGAGGGACCCTACGAGCAGTACTTC. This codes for CASSQEEGPYEQYF.

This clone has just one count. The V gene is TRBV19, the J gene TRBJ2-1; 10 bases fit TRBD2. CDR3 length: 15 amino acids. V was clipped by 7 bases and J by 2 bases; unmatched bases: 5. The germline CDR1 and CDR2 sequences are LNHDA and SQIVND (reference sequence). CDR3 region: CASTTSGLTYNEQFF. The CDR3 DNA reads TGTGCCAGTACGACTAGCGGGCTTACCTACAATGAGCAGTTCTTC.

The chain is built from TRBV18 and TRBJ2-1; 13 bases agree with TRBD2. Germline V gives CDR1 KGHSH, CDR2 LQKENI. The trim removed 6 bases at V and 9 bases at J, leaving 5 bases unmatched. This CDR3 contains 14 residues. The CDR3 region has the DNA TGTGCCAGCTCCCCGGGACTAGCGGGACGTGAGCAGTTCTTC. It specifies CASSPGLAGREQFF.

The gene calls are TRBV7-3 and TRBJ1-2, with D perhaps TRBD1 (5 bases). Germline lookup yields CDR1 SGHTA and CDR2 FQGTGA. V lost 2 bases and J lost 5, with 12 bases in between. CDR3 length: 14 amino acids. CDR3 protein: CASSLLAGSYGYTF. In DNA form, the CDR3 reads TGTGCCAGCAGCTTACTGGCAGGGTCATATGGCTACACCTTC.

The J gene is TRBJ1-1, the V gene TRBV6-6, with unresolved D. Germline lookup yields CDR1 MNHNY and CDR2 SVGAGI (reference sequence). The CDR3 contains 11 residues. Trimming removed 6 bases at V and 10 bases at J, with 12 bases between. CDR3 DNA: TGTGCCAGCAGGGCAGGCCTCGGAGCTTTCTTT. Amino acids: CASRAGLGAFF.